Below, 14 T cell receptor beta chains from the same sample are listed, as sequenced in a study of T cells in Graves' hyperthyroidism and ophthalmopathy. The TCR beta CDR3 regions underwent amplification using RNA transcripts as the source. A set of HTBI primers served as the primers for a first-round RT-PCR of the TCR CDR3. TCRdb independently ran MiXCR on the multiplex PCR reads; one entry per CDR3 protein. Of approximately 490,000 distinct CDR3 sequences in the sample, roughly 22% were seen once. What was sequenced was blood. All receptors derive from a woman aged 70-85 years with Graves' ophthalmopathy.

The rearrangement uses TRBV7-9 and TRBJ1-1, with a tentative D call TRBD1 (6 bases). The V end lost 3 bases, the J end lost 10 bases, and 15 bases lay between the germline ends. The CDR3 contains 13 residues. Germline V lookup: CDR1 SEHNR, CDR2 FQNEAQ (reference sequence). CDR3 nucleotides: TGTGCCAGCAGCTTGCGGGCTAGCAGGGGAGCTTTCTTT. It is translated as CASSLRASRGAFF.

At least ten counts were recorded for this clonotype. The chain has TRBV2 and TRBJ1-1; unclear D gene. Trimming cost V 0 bases and J 6 bases, with 8 bases left between them. Germline CDR1 and CDR2: SNHLY and FYNNEI. This CDR3 contains 13 residues. The CDR3 is CASSEALLAEAFF. The CDR3 nucleotides read TGTGCCAGCAGTGAAGCGCTTCTGGCTGAAGCTTTCTTT.

This clonotype was detected ten times or more. The V and J genes are TRBV6-5 and TRBJ2-3, with unresolved D. The V end lost 2 bases, the J end lost 1 base, and 10 bases lay between the germline ends. The CDR3 sequence is 15 residues long. Germline lookup yields CDR1 MNHEY and CDR2 SVGAGI. CDR3 sequence (DNA): TGTGCCAGCAGTTACGGCGGCAGCCGCACAGATACGCAGTATTTT. This encodes CASSYGGSRTDTQYF.

This clonotype was detected many times. The rearrangement links TRBV6-1 to TRBJ2-7, with 7 bases aligning to TRBD1. The length of the CDR3 is 15 residues. Per the germline V gene, CDR1 is MNHNS and CDR2 is SASEGT. The ends lost 2 bases at V and 3 bases at J; junction bases unmatched: 7. Written as DNA, the CDR3 is TGTGCCAGCAGTGAAAGCTGGGACAGCTACTACGAGCAGTACTTC. Its protein product is CASSESWDSYYEQYF.

This clonotype was observed many times. The V and J genes are TRBV6-1 and TRBJ1-2, with 7 bases fitting TRBD1. The germline gives CDR1 MNHNS, CDR2 SASEGT. The CDR3 is made up of 13 amino acids. Trimming at V came to 7 bases and at J to 9 bases, leaving 11 bases not matched to a gene. Here the CDR3 DNA reads TGTGCCAGCAAAGAGGGGGCGGGAATCCGCTACACCTTC. The encoded protein is CASKEGAGIRYTF.

This clonotype was observed a handful of times. The chain uses TRBV30 and TRBJ2-1; tentatively, D is TRBD2 (5 bases). Trimming stripped 0 bases from V and 12 bases from J, with 9 bases between. The CDR3 covers 11 residues. Germline assignment: CDR1 GTSNPN and CDR2 SVGIG (reference sequence). The CDR3 here is CAWSVRAAQFF. DNA for the CDR3: TGTGCCTGGAGTGTACGAGCGGCGCAGTTCTTC.

This clonotype was picked up many times. The V gene is TRBV2, the J gene TRBJ1-2; TRBD1 matches 9 bases. The length of the CDR3 is 16 residues. V lost 4 bases to trimming and J lost 3 bases; unmatched junction nucleotides: 9. In germline, CDR1 is SNHLY, CDR2 FYNNEI. DNA for the CDR3: TGTGCCAGCAGTGCCCTGCACAGGGGGCGCGACTATGGCTACACCTTC. It encodes CASSALHRGRDYGYTF.

In its sample, this clonotype was seen many times. The chain couples TRBV7-9 to TRBJ2-1; D is unclear. From germline, CDR1 is SEHNR and CDR2 FQNEAQ (reference sequence). The ends were cut back, 7 bases at V and 6 bases at J, with 13 bases in the middle. This CDR3 has 13 amino acids. The CDR3: CASNEDGSNEQFF. The CDR3, as DNA: TGTGCCAGCAACGAAGACGGTAGCAATGAGCAGTTCTTC.

At least ten counts were recorded for this clonotype. The gene calls are TRBV28 and TRBJ2-5; D remains unclear. Trimming shortened V by 8 bases and J by 7 bases, and 8 bases separated the two germline ends. This CDR3 contains 10 residues. The V gene's germline CDR1 is MDHEN and CDR2 SYDVKM. CDR3 in DNA: TGTGCCAGCGGTATGGGGACCCAGTACTTC. Translation: CASGMGTQYF.

The gene calls are TRBV27 and TRBJ1-5; D might be TRBD1 (6 bases). The V gene's germline CDR1 is MNHEY and CDR2 SMNVEV (reference sequence). This CDR3 contains 14 residues. V was cut by 4 bases and J by 7 bases, with 14 bases left in between. The CDR3 sequence is CASSWTATAQPQHF. CDR3 DNA sequence: TGTGCCAGCAGTTGGACAGCCACGGCACAGCCCCAGCATTTT.

This clonotype appeared a few times. This chain connects TRBV19 to TRBJ1-1; TRBD1 agrees at 10 bases. This CDR3 has 14 residues. J lost 4 bases, V lost 7 bases, and 6 bases had no gene match. Germline V gives CDR1 LNHDA, CDR2 SQIVND (reference sequence). This chain's CDR3 is CASIPDRGTTEAFF. DNA for the CDR3: TGTGCCAGTATACCGGACAGGGGGACCACTGAAGCTTTCTTT.

This clonotype was seen ten or more times. The chain joins TRBV7-2 to TRBJ2-1; D is unresolved. Germline V gives CDR1 SGHTA, CDR2 FQGNSA. V lost 5 bases, J lost 1 base, and 12 bases lay in between. CDR3 length: 15 amino acids. CDR3 sequence reads: CASSPHSVSYNEQFF. The CDR3, as DNA: TGTGCCAGCAGCCCCCACTCCGTTTCCTACAATGAGCAGTTCTTC.

The chain couples TRBV7-2 to TRBJ2-1; D is perhaps TRBD1 or TRBD2 (5 bases each). The V gene's germline CDR1 is SGHTA and CDR2 FQGNSA. With 7 bases removed from V and 7 bases from J, the gap between germline ends came to 32 bases. This CDR3 is built from 19 residues. The CDR3 protein is CASTSEMGRAFKGRNEQFF. The CDR3 region has the DNA TGTGCCAGCACCTCCGAGATGGGGCGAGCGTTCAAGGGGAGAAATGAGCAGTTCTTC.

In this sample, this clonotype turned up once. The junction departs from germline at one end; a sequencing error may be responsible. The chain couples TRBV28 to TRBJ1-5, with D maybe TRBD1 (5 bases). This CDR3 has 13 amino acids. Germline CDR1 reads MDHEN; CDR2 reads SYDVKM. CDR3 loop: CASSLRGKQPQHF. As DNA, the CDR3 is TGTGCCAGCAGTTTAAGGGGCAAACAGCCCCAGCATTTT.